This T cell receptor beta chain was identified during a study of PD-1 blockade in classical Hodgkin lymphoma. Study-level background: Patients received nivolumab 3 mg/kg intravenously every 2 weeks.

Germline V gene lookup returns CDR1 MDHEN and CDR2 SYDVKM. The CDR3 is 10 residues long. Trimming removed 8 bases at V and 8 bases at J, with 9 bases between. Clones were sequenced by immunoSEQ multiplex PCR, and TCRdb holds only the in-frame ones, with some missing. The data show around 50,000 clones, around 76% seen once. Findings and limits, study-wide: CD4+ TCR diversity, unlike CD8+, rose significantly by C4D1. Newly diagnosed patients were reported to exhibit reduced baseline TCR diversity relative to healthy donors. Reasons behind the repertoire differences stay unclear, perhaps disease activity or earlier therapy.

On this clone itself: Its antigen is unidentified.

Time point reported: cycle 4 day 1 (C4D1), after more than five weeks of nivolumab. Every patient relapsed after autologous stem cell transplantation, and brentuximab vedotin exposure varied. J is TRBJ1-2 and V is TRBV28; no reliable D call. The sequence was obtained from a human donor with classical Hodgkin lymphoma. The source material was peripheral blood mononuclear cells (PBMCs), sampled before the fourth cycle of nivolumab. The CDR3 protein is CASYFGGYTF. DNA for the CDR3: TGTGCCAGCTACTTCGGGGGCTACACCTTC.